Presented here are 18 T cell receptor beta chains from one specimen sequenced in a study of identical twins. TCRdb passed the 5' RACE reads through MiXCR, listing each CDR3 protein once. The repertoire holds some 500,000 distinct CDR3 sequences, roughly 21% seen once, with under 0.95% in the top ten. The same sample was also used in a study of T cells expressing NK-cell markers.

The sequencing input was CD4+ T cells sorted from blood. The receptors were sampled from a woman aged 18 to 35 in good health.

In its sample, this clonotype was seen many times. The gene calls are TRBV5-5 and TRBJ1-2, with no clear D. CDR1 is SGHKS and CDR2 is YYEKEE in the germline V gene (reference sequence). The germline V and J ends were trimmed by 0 bases and 2 bases, with 5 bases remaining between them. The CDR3 is made up of 13 amino acids. CDR3 DNA sequence: TGTGCCAGCAGCTTGGAAGGGAACTATGGCTACACCTTC. Encoded protein: CASSLEGNYGYTF.

The genes are TRBV5-1 and TRBJ2-3; D call uncertain. This CDR3 has 15 amino acids. Germline V lookup: CDR1 SGHRS, CDR2 YFSETQ. Trimming left V 2 bases short and J 4 bases short, with 14 bases between. The CDR3 loop reads CASSLSTAGPDTQYF. CDR3 nucleotide sequence: TGCGCCAGCAGCTTAAGCACCGCTGGTCCAGATACGCAGTATTTT.

In the case of this clonotype: This may be a read error: a much more frequent sequence differs by one nucleotide. The chain joins TRBV2 to TRBJ1-6; D remains ambiguous. This CDR3 contains 13 residues. CDR1 and CDR2 (germline): SNHLY, FYNNEI. Deletions cut 3 bases from V and 3 bases from J, with 3 bases between. The CDR3 region has the DNA TGTGCCAGCAGTGACAGCTATAATTCACCCCTCCACTTT. It encodes CASSDSYNSPLHF.

This clonotype appeared a single time. The chain has TRBV12-3 or TRBV12-4 and TRBJ2-7, with TRBD1 matching 7 bases. The junction had 12 bases not matched to a gene; V was cut back by 5 bases and J by 2 bases. The CDR3 has 16 residues. The CDR3 loop reads CASSPSPGQAAYEQYF. The CDR3 DNA follows: TGTGCCAGCAGTCCGTCCCCAGGACAGGCGGCCTACGAGCAGTACTTC.

The V call is TRBV20-1, the J call TRBJ2-5, with TRBD2 identical over 11 bases. CDR1 and CDR2 (germline): DFQATT, SNEGSKA (reference sequence). Unmatched junction bases numbered 11, after V lost 6 bases and J lost 2 bases. The CDR3 consists of 16 residues. The CDR3 coding sequence is TGCAGTGCCCTCCCCCCTAGCGGGGGGCGGCAAGAGACCCAGTACTTC. Residues: CSALPPSGGRQETQYF.

This clonotype was observed a handful of times. The CDR3 DNA sequence: TGTGCCAGCAGCCGGACAGGTTTCTACGAGCAGTACTTC. Protein sequence: CASSRTGFYEQYF. The rearrangement joins TRBV7-2 to TRBJ2-7; 7 positions agree with TRBD1. The germline V gene encodes CDR1 SGHTA and CDR2 FQGNSA. This CDR3 spans 13 amino acids. V shed 5 bases and J 3 bases; nucleotides not matched to a gene: 4.

The rearrangement uses TRBV5-1 and TRBJ2-3; D tentatively fits TRBD1 or TRBD2 (5 bases each). This CDR3 has 16 amino acids. The germline V gene has CDR1 SGHRS and CDR2 YFSETQ. V dropped 0 bases and J dropped 1 base, with 12 bases sitting between them. Here the CDR3 reads CASSLVRGTRTDTQYF. In DNA, the CDR3 is TGCGCCAGCAGCTTGGTTCGTGGGACCCGCACAGATACGCAGTATTTT.

This chain uses TRBV10-3 with TRBJ1-2; maybe TRBD1 (5 bases). The CDR3 has 14 residues. The V and J ends lost 0 bases and 8 bases respectively, with 13 bases between them. Per germline, CDR1 ENHRY and CDR2 SYGVKD. Written as DNA, the CDR3 is TGTGCCATCAGTGAGTCAAGGACATCTTACGGCTACACCTTC. It codes for CAISESRTSYGYTF.

The V and J genes are TRBV9 and TRBJ2-5; D ambiguous. The CDR3 sequence is 13 residues long. Trimming left V 8 bases short and J 3 bases short, with 14 bases between. The germline gives CDR1 SGDLS, CDR2 YYNGEE. CDR3 nucleotides: TGTGCCAGGAAGAGCGCGTGGGAAGAGACCCAGTACTTC. Translation: CARKSAWEETQYF. The full variable domain, its missing parts supplied by reference TRBV9 and TRBJ2-5, is DSGVTQTPKHLITATGQRVTLRCSPRSGDLSVYWYQQSLDQGLQFLIQYYNGEERAKGNILERFSAQQFPDLHSELNLSSLELGDSALYFCARKSAWEETQYFGPGTRLLVL.

This clonotype has ten or more counts. The V and J genes are TRBV2 and TRBJ1-2; a possible D gene is TRBD1 (5 bases). Germline V gene lookup returns CDR1 SNHLY and CDR2 FYNNEI. CDR3 size: 12 residues. V gave up 9 bases and J gave up 5 bases, with 13 bases separating them. The CDR3 loop reads CARGGAEYGYTF. The CDR3 region has the DNA TGTGCCAGAGGCGGGGCCGAATATGGCTACACCTTC.

The gene calls are TRBV20-1 and TRBJ2-7; 12 bases match TRBD2. V lost 5 bases to trimming and J lost 5 bases; unmatched junction nucleotides: 4. This CDR3 contains 13 residues. Germline loops: CDR1 DFQATT, CDR2 SNEGSKA (reference sequence). CDR3 in amino acids: CSASSGRADEQYF. The CDR3 DNA follows: TGCAGTGCTTCTAGCGGGAGGGCGGACGAGCAGTACTTC.

This clonotype was picked up a small number of times. The gene calls are TRBV7-2 and TRBJ2-3; TRBD2 agrees at 8 bases. The CDR3 length is 14 residues. V shed 4 bases and J 7 bases; nucleotides not matched to a gene: 7. The germline CDR1 and CDR2 sequences are SGHTA and FQGNSA. CDR3 DNA: TGTGCCAGCAGCTCACCAACTAGCGGTCATACGCAGTATTTT. Encoded protein: CASSSPTSGHTQYF.

This clonotype was seen more than once but under ten times. The CDR3 reads CSARAVTGGNYGYTF. The DNA of the CDR3 is TGCAGTGCTAGAGCCGTGACAGGTGGCAACTATGGCTACACCTTC. This chain links TRBV20-1 with TRBJ1-2; D is perhaps TRBD1 (6 bases). Germline V gene lookup returns CDR1 DFQATT and CDR2 SNEGSKA (reference sequence). This CDR3 contains 15 residues. V dropped 1 base and J dropped 2 bases, with 14 bases sitting between them.

The chain employs TRBV7-3 and TRBJ2-1; TRBD2 matches 14 bases. V lost 5 bases and J lost 10; bases outside the gene matches: 10. Germline V gene data show CDR1 as SGHTA and CDR2 as FQGTGA. The CDR3 sequence is 16 residues long. The CDR3 is CASSPTSGGDMGEQFF. CDR3 sequence (DNA): TGTGCCAGCAGCCCGACTAGCGGGGGGGATATGGGGGAGCAGTTCTTC. The full variable domain, with the rest looked up from reference TRBV7-3 and TRBJ2-1, is GAGVSQTPSNKVTEKGKYVELRCDPISGHTALYWYRQSLGQGPEFLIYFQGTGAADDSGLPNDRFFAVRPEGSVSTLKIQRTERGDSAVYLCASSPTSGGDMGEQFFGPGTRLTVL.

The genes are TRBV5-5 and TRBJ2-5; TRBD2 aligns across 10 bases. CDR3 size: 17 residues. The ends lost 6 bases at V and 0 bases at J; junction bases unmatched: 11. Germline V gene lookup returns CDR1 SGHKS and CDR2 YYEKEE (reference sequence). CDR3 DNA: TGTGCCAGCACCGAAATACGGACTAGCGGATACCAAGAGACCCAGTACTTC. Amino acid sequence: CASTEIRTSGYQETQYF.

The chain links TRBV29-1 to TRBJ2-1; D possibly uses TRBD1 or TRBD2 (5 bases each). V was trimmed by 4 bases and J by 0 bases, leaving 16 bases between them. The CDR3 loop spans 16 amino acids. Germline CDR1 SQVTM, CDR2 ANQGSEA. The CDR3, as DNA: TGCAGCGTTGGGGGCCTTAGCGCGAGCTCCTACAATGAGCAGTTCTTC. Protein product: CSVGGLSASSYNEQFF.

This clonotype was seen a handful of times. The chain is built from TRBV12-3 or TRBV12-4 and TRBJ2-5; the match to TRBD1 covers 10 bases. The CDR3 sequence is 15 residues long. V was pared by 5 bases and J by 7 bases, with 10 bases of the junction left unmatched. This CDR3 is CASSETGQGHGTQYF. The CDR3 bases are TGTGCCAGCAGTGAGACGGGACAGGGGCATGGGACCCAGTACTTC.

This clonotype showed up many times. The chain carries TRBV10-3 and TRBJ2-1; 8 bases fit TRBD1. Germline CDR1 and CDR2: ENHRY and SYGVKD. The CDR3 has 14 residues. V shed 4 bases, J shed 6 bases, and the junction held 5 bases outside the gene matches. The CDR3 coding sequence is TGTGCCATCAGTGCTGGACAGGGTCTCAATGAGCAGTTCTTC. It yields the protein CAISAGQGLNEQFF.